The clone carrying this T cell receptor beta chain has ten or more counts. This entry comes from a study of T cell repertoires in cytomegalovirus infection. TCRdb used MiXCR to reprocess the reads, holding one entry per CDR3 protein. The sample has about 260,000 distinct CDR3 sequences, approximately 14% seen once. The CDR3 is 12 amino acids. The germline V and J ends were trimmed by 10 bases and 2 bases, with 11 bases remaining between them. Germline V gives CDR1 ENHRY, CDR2 SYGVKD. Sequencing was done on a sample of PBMCs. This sequence joins TRBV10-3 and TRBJ1-2; D is ambiguous. The TCR was taken from a human donor in good health (CMV status not recorded). Some clones in this sample may be carry-over from other donors' samples. The CDR3 DNA sequence: TGTGCCACCTACCCGGGAAACTATGGCTACACCTTC. Translated: CATYPGNYGYTF.